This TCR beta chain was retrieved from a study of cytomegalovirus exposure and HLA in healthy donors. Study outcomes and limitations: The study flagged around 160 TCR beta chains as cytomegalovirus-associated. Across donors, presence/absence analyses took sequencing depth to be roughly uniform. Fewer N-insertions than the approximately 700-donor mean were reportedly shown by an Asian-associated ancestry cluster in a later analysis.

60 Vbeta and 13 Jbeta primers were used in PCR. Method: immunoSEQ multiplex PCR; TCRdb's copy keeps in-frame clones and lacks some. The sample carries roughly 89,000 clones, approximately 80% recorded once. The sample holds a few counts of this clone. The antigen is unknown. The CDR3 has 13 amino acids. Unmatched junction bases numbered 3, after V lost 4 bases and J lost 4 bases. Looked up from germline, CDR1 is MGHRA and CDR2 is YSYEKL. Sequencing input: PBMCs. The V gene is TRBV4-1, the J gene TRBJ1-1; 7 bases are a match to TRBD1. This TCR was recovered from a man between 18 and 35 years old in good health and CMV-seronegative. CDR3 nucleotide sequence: TGCGCCAGCAGCCGCGGGGACAGCACTGAAGCTTTCTTT. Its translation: CASSRGDSTEAFF.